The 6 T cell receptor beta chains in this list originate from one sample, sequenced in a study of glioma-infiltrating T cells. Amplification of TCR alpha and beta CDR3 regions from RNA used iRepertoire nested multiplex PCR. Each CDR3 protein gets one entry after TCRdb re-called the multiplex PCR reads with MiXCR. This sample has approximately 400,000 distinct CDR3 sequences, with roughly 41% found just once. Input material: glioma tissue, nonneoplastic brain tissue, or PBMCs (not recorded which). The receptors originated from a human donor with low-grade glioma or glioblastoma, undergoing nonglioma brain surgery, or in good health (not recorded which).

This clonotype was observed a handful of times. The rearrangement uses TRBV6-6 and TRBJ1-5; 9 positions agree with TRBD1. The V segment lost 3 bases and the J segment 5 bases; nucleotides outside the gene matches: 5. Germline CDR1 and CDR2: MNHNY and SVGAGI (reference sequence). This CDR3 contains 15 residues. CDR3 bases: TGTGCCAGCAGTTATGACAACAGGGGGCATCAGCCCCAGCATTTT. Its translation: CASSYDNRGHQPQHF.

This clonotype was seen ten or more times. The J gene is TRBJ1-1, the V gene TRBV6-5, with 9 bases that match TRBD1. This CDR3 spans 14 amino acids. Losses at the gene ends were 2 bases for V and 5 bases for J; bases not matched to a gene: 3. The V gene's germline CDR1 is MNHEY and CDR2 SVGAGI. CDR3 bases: TGTGCCAGCAGTTACGGGACAGGGAATACTGAAGCTTTCTTT. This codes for CASSYGTGNTEAFF.

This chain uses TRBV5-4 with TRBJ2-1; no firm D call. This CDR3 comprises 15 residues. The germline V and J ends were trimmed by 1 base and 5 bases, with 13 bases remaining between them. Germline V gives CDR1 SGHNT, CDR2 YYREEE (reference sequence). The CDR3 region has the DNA TGTGCCAGCAGCTTGTCCTTGCGTGATGACAATGAGCAGTTCTTC. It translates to CASSLSLRDDNEQFF.

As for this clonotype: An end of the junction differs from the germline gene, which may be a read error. This CDR3 reads CASSPGLAPSGTGELLF. The CDR3 DNA reads TGTGCCAGCAGTCCGGGACTAGCGCCGAGCGGTACCGGGGAGCTGCTTTTT. This sequence joins TRBV27 and TRBJ2-2, with 10 bases identical to TRBD2. CDR1 and CDR2 (germline): MNHEY, SMNVEV (reference sequence). CDR3 length equals 17 residues.

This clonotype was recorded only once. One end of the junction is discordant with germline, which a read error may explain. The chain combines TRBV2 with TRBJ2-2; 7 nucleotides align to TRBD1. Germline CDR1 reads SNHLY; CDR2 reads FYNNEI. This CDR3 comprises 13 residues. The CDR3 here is CASSEDSDRTSLF. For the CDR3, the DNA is TGTGCCAGCAGTGAAGATTCGGACAGGACCAGTTTATTT. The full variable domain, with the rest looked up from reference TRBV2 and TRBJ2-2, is EPEVTQTPSHQVTQMGQEVILRCVPISNHLYFYWYRQILGQKVEFLVSFYNNEISEKSEIFDDQFSVERPDGSNFTLKIRSTKLEDSAMYFCASSEDSDRTSLFGEGSRLTVL.

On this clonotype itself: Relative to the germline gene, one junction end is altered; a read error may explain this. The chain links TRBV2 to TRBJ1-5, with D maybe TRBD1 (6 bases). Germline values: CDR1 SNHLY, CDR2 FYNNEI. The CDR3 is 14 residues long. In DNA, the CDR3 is TGTGCCAACAGTGAAGACAGGAGTTATCAGCCCCAGCATTTT. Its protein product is CANSEDRSYQPQHF.